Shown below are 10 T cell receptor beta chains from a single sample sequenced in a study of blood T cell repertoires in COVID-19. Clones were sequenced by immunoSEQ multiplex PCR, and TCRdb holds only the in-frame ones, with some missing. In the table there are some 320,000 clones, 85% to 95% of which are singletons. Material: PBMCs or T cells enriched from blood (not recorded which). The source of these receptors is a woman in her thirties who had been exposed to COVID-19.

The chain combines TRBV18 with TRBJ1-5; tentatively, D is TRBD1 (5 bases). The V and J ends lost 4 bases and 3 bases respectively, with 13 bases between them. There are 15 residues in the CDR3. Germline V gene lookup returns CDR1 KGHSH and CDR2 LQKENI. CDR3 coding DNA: TGTGCCAGCTCACGAGACCCAGGGAACAATCAGCCCCAGCATTTT. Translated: CASSRDPGNNQPQHF.

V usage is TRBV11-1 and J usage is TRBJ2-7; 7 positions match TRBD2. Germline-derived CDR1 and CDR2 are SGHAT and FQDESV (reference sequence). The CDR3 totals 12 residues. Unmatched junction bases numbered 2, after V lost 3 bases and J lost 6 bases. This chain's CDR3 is CASSFSGGEQYF. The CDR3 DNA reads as TGTGCCAGCAGCTTCTCGGGGGGCGAGCAGTACTTC.

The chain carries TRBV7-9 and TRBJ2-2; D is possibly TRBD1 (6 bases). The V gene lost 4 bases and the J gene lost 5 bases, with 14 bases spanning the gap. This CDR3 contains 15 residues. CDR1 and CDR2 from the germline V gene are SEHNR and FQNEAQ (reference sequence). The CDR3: CASSSNRERTGELFF. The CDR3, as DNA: TGTGCCAGCAGCTCTAACAGGGAAAGAACCGGGGAGCTGTTTTTT.

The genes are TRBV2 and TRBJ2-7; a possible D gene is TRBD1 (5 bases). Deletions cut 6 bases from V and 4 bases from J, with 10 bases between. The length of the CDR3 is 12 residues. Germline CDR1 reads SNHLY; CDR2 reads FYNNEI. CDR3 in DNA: TGTGCCAGCAGCGCCACAGGTTACGAGCAGTACTTC. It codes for CASSATGYEQYF.

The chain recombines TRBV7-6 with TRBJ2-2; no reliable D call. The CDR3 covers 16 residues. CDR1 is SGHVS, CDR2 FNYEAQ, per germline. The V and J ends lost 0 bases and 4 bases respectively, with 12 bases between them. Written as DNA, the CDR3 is TGTGCCAGCAGCTTAGCGCTGGGCCTGGGCACCGGGGAGCTGTTTTTT. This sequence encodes CASSLALGLGTGELFF.

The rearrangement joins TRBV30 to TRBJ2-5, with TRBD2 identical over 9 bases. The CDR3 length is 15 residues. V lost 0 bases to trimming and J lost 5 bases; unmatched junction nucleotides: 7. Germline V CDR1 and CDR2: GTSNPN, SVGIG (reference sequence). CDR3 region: CAWSVAGGPRETQYF. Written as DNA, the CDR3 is TGTGCCTGGAGTGTGGCGGGGGGGCCCAGGGAGACCCAGTACTTC.

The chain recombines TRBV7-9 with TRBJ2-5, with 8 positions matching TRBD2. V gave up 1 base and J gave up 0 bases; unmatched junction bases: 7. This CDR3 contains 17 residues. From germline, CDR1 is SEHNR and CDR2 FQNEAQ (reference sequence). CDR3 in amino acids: CASSLGGASGHQETQYF. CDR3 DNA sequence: TGTGCCAGCAGCTTAGGAGGCGCTAGCGGGCACCAAGAGACCCAGTACTTC. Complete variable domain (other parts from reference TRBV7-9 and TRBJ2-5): DTGVSQNPRHKITKRGQNVTFRCDPISEHNRLYWYRQTLGQGPEFLTYFQNEAQLEKSRLLSDRFSAERPKGSFSTLEIQRTEQGDSAMYLCASSLGGASGHQETQYFGPGTRLLVL.

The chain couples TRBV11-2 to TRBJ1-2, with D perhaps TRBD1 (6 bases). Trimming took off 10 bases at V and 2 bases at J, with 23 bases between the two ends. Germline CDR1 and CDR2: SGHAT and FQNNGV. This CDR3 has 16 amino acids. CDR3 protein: CATPRTAISPNYGYTF. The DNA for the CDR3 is TGTGCCACCCCCCGGACAGCCATCTCCCCAAACTATGGCTACACCTTC.

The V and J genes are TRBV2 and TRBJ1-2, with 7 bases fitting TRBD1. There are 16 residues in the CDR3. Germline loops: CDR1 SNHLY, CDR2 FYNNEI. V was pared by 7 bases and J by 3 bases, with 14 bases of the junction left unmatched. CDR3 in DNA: TGTGCCAGCAACACGGGGACAGCAGGAGGGGACTATGGCTACACCTTC. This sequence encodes CASNTGTAGGDYGYTF.

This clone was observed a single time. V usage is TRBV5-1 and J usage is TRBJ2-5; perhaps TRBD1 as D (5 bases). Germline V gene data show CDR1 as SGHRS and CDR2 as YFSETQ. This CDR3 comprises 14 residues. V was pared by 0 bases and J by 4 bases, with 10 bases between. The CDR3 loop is CASSLVPGIETQYF. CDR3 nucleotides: TGCGCCAGCAGCTTGGTTCCAGGGATAGAGACCCAGTACTTC. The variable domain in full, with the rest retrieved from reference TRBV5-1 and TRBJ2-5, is KAGVTQTPRYLIKTRGQQVTLSCSPISGHRSVSWYQQTPGQGLQFLFEYFSETQRNKGNFPGRFSGRQFSNSRSEMNVSTLELGDSALYLCASSLVPGIETQYFGPGTRLLVL.